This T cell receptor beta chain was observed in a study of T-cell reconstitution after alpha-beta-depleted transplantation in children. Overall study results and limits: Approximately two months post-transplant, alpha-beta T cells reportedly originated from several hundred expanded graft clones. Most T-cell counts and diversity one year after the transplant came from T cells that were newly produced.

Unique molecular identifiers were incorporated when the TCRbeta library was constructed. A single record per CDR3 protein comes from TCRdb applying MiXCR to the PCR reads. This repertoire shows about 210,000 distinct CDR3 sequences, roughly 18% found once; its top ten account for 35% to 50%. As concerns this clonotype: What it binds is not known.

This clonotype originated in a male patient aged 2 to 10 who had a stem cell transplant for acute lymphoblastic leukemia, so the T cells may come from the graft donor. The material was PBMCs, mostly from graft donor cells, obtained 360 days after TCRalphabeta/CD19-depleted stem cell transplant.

DNA of the CDR3: TGCAGCGTTGCTTTAGCGGCGGGGCCGAATGAGCAGTTCTTC. This gives the protein CSVALAAGPNEQFF. This sequence joins TRBV29-1 and TRBJ2-1; tentatively, D is TRBD2 (6 bases). The V end was cut by 4 bases, the J end by 7 bases, with 17 bases between. The CDR3 is 14 amino acids. Germline V gene data show CDR1 as SQVTM and CDR2 as ANQGSEA.